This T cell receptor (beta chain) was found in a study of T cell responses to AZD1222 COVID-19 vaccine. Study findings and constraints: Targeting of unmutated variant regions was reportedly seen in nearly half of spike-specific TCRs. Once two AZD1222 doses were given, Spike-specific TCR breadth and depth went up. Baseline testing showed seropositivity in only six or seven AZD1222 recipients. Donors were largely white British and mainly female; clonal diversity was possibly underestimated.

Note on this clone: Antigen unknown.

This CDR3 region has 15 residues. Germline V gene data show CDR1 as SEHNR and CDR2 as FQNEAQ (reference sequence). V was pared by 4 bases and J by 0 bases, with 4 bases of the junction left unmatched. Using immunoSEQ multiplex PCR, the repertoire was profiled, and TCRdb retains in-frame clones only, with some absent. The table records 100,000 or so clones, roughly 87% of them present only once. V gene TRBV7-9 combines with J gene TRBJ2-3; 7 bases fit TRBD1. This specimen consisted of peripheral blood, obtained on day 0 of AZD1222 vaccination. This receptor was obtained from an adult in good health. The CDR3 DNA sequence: TGTGCCAGCAGCTCGGGACAGCTTAGCACAGATACGCAGTATTTT. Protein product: CASSSGQLSTDTQYF.